This passage covers 32 T cell receptor beta chains from one sample sequenced in a study of blood T cell repertoires in COVID-19. Generated by immunoSEQ multiplex PCR, the TCRdb table keeps only in-frame clones and is missing some. The sample carries 200,000 to 300,000 clones, approximately 80% recorded once. Sequencing input: peripheral blood. The receptors were sampled from a man aged 55 to 70 with acute or convalescent COVID-19.

The chain links TRBV29-1 to TRBJ2-3; TRBD1 matches 9 bases. Germline V gene sequence: CDR1 SQVTM, CDR2 ANQGSEA. This CDR3 has 13 amino acids. With V trimmed by 4 bases and J by 5 bases, 4 bases remained unmatched. The CDR3 is CSVATGGLDTQYF. Written as DNA, the CDR3 is TGCAGCGTTGCCACAGGGGGCCTAGATACGCAGTATTTT.

The chain carries TRBV3-1 (or the pseudogene TRBV3-2) and TRBJ2-2; possible D gene TRBD1, 6 bases. In germline, CDR1 is LGHDT, CDR2 YNNKEL (reference sequence). Between the trimmed V and J ends, which lost 4 bases and 1 base, there was a span of 16 bases. The CDR3 is 17 amino acids. CDR3 amino acids: CASSPLSGELNTGELFF. The CDR3 DNA reads TGTGCCAGCAGCCCATTGTCAGGGGAGCTGAACACCGGGGAGCTGTTTTTT.

The genes are TRBV7-8 and TRBJ2-2; TRBD2 agrees at 7 bases. This CDR3 is built from 17 residues. Germline trimming cut 6 bases from V and 3 bases from J; bases unmatched to any gene: 13. The V gene's germline CDR1 is SGHVS and CDR2 FQNEAQ. As DNA, the CDR3 is TGTGCCAGCAGTTCTCCGGGACTATATACCCACACCGGGGAGCTGTTTTTT. This codes for CASSSPGLYTHTGELFF.

The chain recombines TRBV7-9 with TRBJ2-5; D uncertain. CDR1 and CDR2 from the germline V gene are SEHNR and FQNEAQ (reference sequence). The V end lost 5 bases, the J end lost 2 bases, and 15 bases lay between the germline ends. This CDR3 contains 15 residues. CDR3 residues: CASSPPVRRQETQYF. Here the CDR3 DNA reads TGTGCCAGCAGCCCCCCGGTGCGGCGGCAAGAGACCCAGTACTTC.

This chain connects TRBV5-1 to TRBJ1-2, with 9 positions matching TRBD1. V was pared by 0 bases and J by 6 bases, with 3 bases of the junction left unmatched. Germline V gives CDR1 SGHRS, CDR2 YFSETQ. The CDR3 spans 14 residues. CDR3 DNA sequence: TGCGCCAGCAGCTTGGGGGACAGGGAGAATGGCTACACCTTC. Protein sequence: CASSLGDRENGYTF.

This sequence joins TRBV28 and TRBJ2-1; a weak D match, TRBD2 (6 bases). Germline V CDR1 and CDR2: MDHEN, SYDVKM. The CDR3 has 14 residues. With 6 bases removed from V and 2 bases from J, the gap between germline ends came to 11 bases. CDR3 sequence: CASRSRGAYNEQFF. In DNA, the CDR3 is TGTGCCAGCAGATCGCGGGGAGCCTACAATGAGCAGTTCTTC.

V usage is TRBV12-3 or TRBV12-4 and J usage is TRBJ2-7; D not certain. Trimming shortened V by 0 bases and J by 7 bases, and 10 bases separated the two germline ends. The CDR3 runs 13 residues. The CDR3 nucleotides read TGTGCCAGCAGTTTAGCTTTTTTAGAGGAGCAGTACTTC. It is translated as CASSLAFLEEQYF.

This CDR3 is CASSIRGTAQETQYF. The CDR3 DNA sequence: TGTGCCAGTAGTATTAGAGGGACAGCCCAAGAGACCCAGTACTTC. The chain has TRBV19 and TRBJ2-5; 7 bases fit TRBD1. Germline-derived CDR1 and CDR2 are LNHDA and SQIVND (reference sequence). V dropped 3 bases and J dropped 1; count of bases not matched to a gene: 5. This CDR3 region has 15 residues.

This chain links TRBV18 with TRBJ2-3; 7 bases agree with TRBD1. The CDR3 contains 14 residues. After removal of 3 bases from V and 6 bases from J, the junction contained 6 bases not matched to a gene. Germline V gene data show CDR1 as KGHSH and CDR2 as LQKENI. This CDR3 reads CASSPGQLVDTQYF. For the CDR3, the DNA is TGTGCCAGCTCACCGGGACAGTTGGTTGATACGCAGTATTTT.

In its sample, this clone was seen a few times. The chain links TRBV7-9 to TRBJ2-1, with D maybe TRBD2 (6 bases). Germline V gene data show CDR1 as SEHNR and CDR2 as FQNEAQ (reference sequence). This CDR3 region has 13 residues. The V end lost 4 bases, the J end lost 3 bases, and 7 bases lay between the germline ends. DNA for the CDR3: TGTGCCAGCAGCTCTAGCGTCTACAATGAGCAGTTCTTC. This translates into CASSSSVYNEQFF.

The rearrangement uses TRBV18 and TRBJ2-7, with TRBD2 matching over 10 bases. This CDR3 has 16 amino acids. After removal of 5 bases from V and 5 bases from J, the junction contained 12 bases not matched to a gene. CDR1 is KGHSH and CDR2 is LQKENI in the germline V gene. For the CDR3, the DNA is TGTGCCAGCTCAGCCATGGAGGCTAGCGGGGGACACGAGCAGTACTTC. Its protein is CASSAMEASGGHEQYF.

The gene calls are TRBV7-3 and TRBJ2-3; 9 bases agree with TRBD2. The V segment lost 5 bases and the J segment 3 bases; nucleotides outside the gene matches: 6. There are 15 residues in the CDR3. CDR1 is SGHTA and CDR2 is FQGTGA in the germline V gene. Here the CDR3 reads CASSRTSVRTDTQYF. The CDR3, as DNA: TGTGCCAGCAGCCGGACTAGCGTCAGGACAGATACGCAGTATTTT.

CDR3 nucleotide sequence: TGTGCCAGCAGCCAAGATGCAGGGTATTTTACCGGGGAGCTGTTTTTT. Protein sequence: CASSQDAGYFTGELFF. The chain combines TRBV3-1 (or the pseudogene TRBV3-2) with TRBJ2-2; D is perhaps TRBD1 (5 bases). Germline CDR1 and CDR2: LGHDT and YNNKEL (reference sequence). The CDR3 sequence is 16 residues long. V was shortened by 0 bases and J by 5 bases, with 13 bases between the two germline ends.

This rearrangement joins TRBV5-1 to TRBJ1-2, with D possibly matching TRBD1 (5 bases). The CDR3 runs 13 residues. Per the germline V gene, CDR1 is SGHRS and CDR2 is YFSETQ. The V end was cut by 7 bases, the J end by 3 bases, with 13 bases between. CDR3 nucleotides: TGCGCCAGCGGACCCGACAGCCACTATGGCTACACCTTC. Residues: CASGPDSHYGYTF.

The chain joins TRBV3-1 (or the pseudogene TRBV3-2) to TRBJ2-1; TRBD1 is a possible D gene (5 bases). Germline lookup yields CDR1 LGHDT and CDR2 YNNKEL (reference sequence). The length of the CDR3 is 15 residues. V lost 4 bases, J lost 5 bases, and 15 bases lay in between. The CDR3 region has the DNA TGTGCCAGCAGCCGTAATGCAGGGTTTAACAATGAGCAGTTCTTC. Protein: CASSRNAGFNNEQFF.

The chain uses TRBV9 and TRBJ2-1, with D possibly TRBD1 on 6 matching bases. The germline V gene encodes CDR1 SGDLS and CDR2 YYNGEE. CDR3 size: 16 residues. Trimming pared 0 bases from V and 5 bases from J, leaving 15 bases between. CDR3 residues: CASSVVPGVANNEQFF. As DNA, the CDR3 is TGTGCCAGCAGCGTAGTCCCAGGGGTCGCAAACAATGAGCAGTTCTTC.

The chain uses TRBV18 and TRBJ2-5; perhaps TRBD1 as D (6 bases). Trimming left V 3 bases short and J 4 bases short, with 15 bases between. The CDR3 sequence is 15 residues long. CDR1 and CDR2 (germline): KGHSH, LQKENI. The CDR3 is CASSPRGGWGETQYF. CDR3 DNA: TGTGCCAGCTCACCCCGAGGGGGATGGGGAGAGACCCAGTACTTC. Full variable domain (rest looked up from reference TRBV18 and TRBJ2-5): NAGVMQNPRHLVRRRGQEARLRCSPMKGHSHVYWYRQLPEEGLKFMVYLQKENIIDESGMPKERFSAEFPKEGPSILRIQQVVRGDSAAYFCASSPRGGWGETQYFGPGTRLLVL.

J is TRBJ1-6 and V is TRBV5-4, with 7 bases lining up with TRBD1. The CDR3 runs to 15 residues. Germline loops: CDR1 SGHNT, CDR2 YYREEE (reference sequence). V lost 0 bases to trimming and J lost 8 bases; unmatched junction nucleotides: 5. The CDR3, as DNA: TGTGCCAGCAGCTTGGACTCAGGGGGTTATTCACCCCTCCACTTT. The encoded protein is CASSLDSGGYSPLHF.

The chain recombines TRBV9 with TRBJ1-1; D is unresolved. V was cut by 3 bases and J by 0 bases, with 12 bases left in between. Germline V gives CDR1 SGDLS, CDR2 YYNGEE. This CDR3 has 15 residues. Here the CDR3 reads CASSADIFMNTEAFF. The CDR3 nucleotides read TGTGCCAGCAGCGCCGACATTTTCATGAACACTGAAGCTTTCTTT.

The CDR3 DNA is TGTGCCAGCTCCCCGGGACAGGAAATGGAGCAGTTCTTC. Its protein product is CASSPGQEMEQFF. The chain combines TRBV18 with TRBJ2-1; 8 bases map to TRBD1. V gave up 6 bases and J gave up 10 bases; unmatched junction bases: 8. The CDR3 runs 13 residues. Per germline, CDR1 KGHSH and CDR2 LQKENI.

Notes on this clone: Other DNA sequences of this sample code for an identical CDR3. J is TRBJ2-5 and V is TRBV29-1, with a possible D match to TRBD2 (6 bases). The CDR3 spans 12 residues. Germline CDR1 reads SQVTM; CDR2 reads ANQGSEA. The V gene lost 4 bases and the J gene lost 4 bases, with 10 bases spanning the gap. The CDR3 DNA reads as TGCAGCGTTGGCGGGGCAGGAGAGACCCAGTACTTC. Residues: CSVGGAGETQYF.

This clone came up once. The gene calls are TRBV2 and TRBJ2-2, with D perhaps matching TRBD1 (7 bases). The CDR3 sequence is 14 residues long. Germline assignment: CDR1 SNHLY and CDR2 FYNNEI. The V end lost 6 bases, the J end lost 7 bases, and 15 bases lay between the germline ends. The DNA of the CDR3 is TGTGCCAGCAGGAGACAGGGAGGAGGCGGGGAGCTGTTTTTT. As protein: CASRRQGGGGELFF.

The chain combines TRBV5-4 with TRBJ2-5; TRBD1 agrees at 8 bases. CDR3 length: 14 amino acids. Germline V CDR1 and CDR2: SGHNT, YYREEE (reference sequence). V shed 2 bases and J 5 bases; nucleotides not matched to a gene: 5. CDR3 nucleotides: TGTGCCAGCAGCTTCCAGGGGGCAGGGGAGACCCAGTACTTC. Protein: CASSFQGAGETQYF.

This clone was detected only a few times. CDR3 region: CASSLHSDRVSYGYTF. CDR3 bases: TGTGCCAGCAGCCTCCACTCCGACAGGGTGTCCTATGGCTACACCTTC. The chain recombines TRBV28 with TRBJ1-2, with 7 bases that match TRBD1. Per the germline V gene, CDR1 is MDHEN and CDR2 is SYDVKM. J gave up 4 bases and V 6 bases, and 14 bases lay outside the gene matches. The CDR3 extends over 16 amino acids.

The chain joins TRBV3-1 (or the pseudogene TRBV3-2) to TRBJ1-2; 8 nucleotides match TRBD1. This CDR3 has 15 amino acids. Germline assignment: CDR1 LGHDT and CDR2 YNNKEL (reference sequence). The J segment lost 5 bases and the V segment lost 1 base, leaving 6 bases of the junction unmatched. CDR3 protein: CASSQGTGSMYGYTF. The DNA for the CDR3 is TGTGCCAGCAGCCAAGGGACAGGGAGTATGTATGGCTACACCTTC.

In this sample, this clone turned up once. V and J are TRBV18 and TRBJ2-7; 9 nucleotides agree with TRBD2. Germline V gene lookup returns CDR1 KGHSH and CDR2 LQKENI. Trimming removed 0 bases from V and 3 bases from J; junction bases left unmatched: 3. This CDR3 is built from 15 residues. CDR3 sequence (DNA): TGTGCCAGCTCACCACCGATTAGCGGGGGCTACGAGCAGTACTTC. Encoded protein: CASSPPISGGYEQYF.

The chain links TRBV7-3 to TRBJ1-5; D not certain. Per germline, CDR1 SGHTA and CDR2 FQGTGA. V lost 4 bases and J lost 2, with 6 bases in between. CDR3 length: 13 residues. The CDR3 loop reads CASSSRGNQPQHF. As DNA, the CDR3 is TGTGCCAGCAGCTCCCGGGGCAATCAGCCCCAGCATTTT.

CDR3 protein: CASSFPLDGGTGTDTQYF. CDR3 in DNA: TGTGCCAGCAGTTTCCCCCTCGATGGCGGTACTGGCACAGATACGCAGTATTTT. This chain links TRBV6-2 or TRBV6-3 with TRBJ2-3, with unresolved D. V shed 4 bases and J shed 1 base, with 21 bases lying between them. The CDR3 length is 18 residues. Per the germline V gene, CDR1 is MNHEY and CDR2 is SVGEGT.

J is TRBJ2-7 and V is TRBV5-1; a weak D match, TRBD2 (5 bases). Germline CDR1 and CDR2: SGHRS and YFSETQ. The V and J ends lost 0 bases and 0 bases respectively, with 19 bases between them. The CDR3 length is 18 residues. The CDR3 loop is CASSLGGMLAGPSYEQYF. The CDR3 DNA reads as TGCGCCAGCAGCTTGGGGGGAATGTTGGCGGGCCCCTCCTACGAGCAGTACTTC.

This sequence joins TRBV4-3 and TRBJ1-2; D may be TRBD1 (6 bases). Per the germline V gene, CDR1 is LGHNA and CDR2 is YSLEER. Trimming shortened V by 5 bases and J by 4 bases, and 23 bases separated the two germline ends. The CDR3 is 17 residues long. The CDR3: CASSNRDTIIPPYGYTF. CDR3 DNA: TGCGCCAGCAGCAATCGGGACACTATTATACCCCCCTATGGCTACACCTTC.

The chain carries TRBV6-5 and TRBJ1-4; D perhaps matches TRBD1 (5 bases). CDR1 is MNHEY and CDR2 is SVGAGI in the germline V gene. The germline V and J ends were trimmed by 6 bases and 8 bases, with 16 bases remaining between them. This CDR3 has 14 residues. CDR3 DNA sequence: TGTGCCAGCAGATTTGGTCAGGGAGGCGAAAAACTGTTTTTT. As protein: CASRFGQGGEKLFF.

This rearrangement joins TRBV13 to TRBJ2-1; 8 bases map to TRBD2. Unmatched junction bases numbered 7, after V lost 5 bases and J lost 1 base. CDR1 PRHDT and CDR2 FYEKMQ come from the germline V gene (reference sequence). This CDR3 comprises 16 residues. The CDR3 DNA sequence: TGTGCCAGCAGCCCATTACGGGGGGGATCCTACAATGAGCAGTTCTTC. Translated, it gives CASSPLRGGSYNEQFF. The whole variable domain, filled in from reference TRBV13 and TRBJ2-1, reads AAGVIQSPRHLIKEKRETATLKCYPIPRHDTVYWYQQGPGQDPQFLISFYEKMQSDKGSIPDRFSAQQFSDYHSELNMSSLELGDSALYFCASSPLRGGSYNEQFFGPGTRLTVL.